The clone carrying this T cell receptor (beta chain) was recorded a few times. Antigen: not known. There are 13 residues in the CDR3. Germline assignment: CDR1 MNHEY and CDR2 SMNVEV (reference sequence). V was trimmed by 6 bases and J by 5 bases, leaving 10 bases between them. These data belong to a study of human T cells and chemical hapten exposure. Study information: Slight volume differences across pooled libraries mainly accounted for varying per-sample TCR yields.

Study-wide results and caveats: TCRs at a frequency above 1 in 1000 stayed unchanged with DPC sensitization.

The study's library attached unique molecular identifiers to single cDNA molecules. The authors' processing: Per sample, the median was 95,638 TCRs, with values from around 25,000 to 690,000. TCRdb processed the RACE reads anew with MiXCR; each CDR3 protein has one entry. The V and J calls and clone size are TCRdb's, not the authors'. The data contain just over 90,000 distinct CDR3 sequences, roughly 8.5% of them singletons. Stated time point: healthy volunteer bleed at 2 weeks. Someone pulled total RNA out of unfractionated whole blood. The TCR originated in a female donor in good health. Some clones in this sample may be carry-over from other donors' samples. The source material was whole blood. The genes are TRBV27 and TRBJ2-2; D is perhaps TRBD1 (6 bases). CDR3 loop: CASRPGQTGELFF. CDR3 nucleotides: TGTGCCAGCAGACCCGGACAGACCGGGGAGCTGTTTTTT.